This paragraph covers one T cell receptor beta chain sequence. Its antigen is not identified. This entry comes from a study of OX40 agonist ivuxolimab in advanced cancers. About the study: The patients received ivuxolimab by intravenous route every 2 weeks at 0.01 to 10 mg/kg.

Findings of the study overall: On average, CD8+ T cells showed a greater number of expanded clones than CD4+. Low normalized T-cell clonal expansion was also seen in some nonresponders. Partial responders receiving 0.1-3.0 mg/kg showed among the lowest clonal expansion.

The repertoire was sequenced with immunoSEQ multiplex PCR; TCRdb's copy has only in-frame clones and lacks some. The table includes about 67,000 clones, 80% to 90% detected once. The sample consisted of CD4+ or CD8+ T cells sorted from blood, taken in a trial of the OX40 agonist ivuxolimab. The receptor was isolated from an adult with an advanced solid tumor such as melanoma, head and neck, liver or kidney cancer.

The CDR3 DNA reads as TGTGCCAGCAGTGAAGAGCGGGACAGGACCTATGGCTACACCTTC. It specifies CASSEERDRTYGYTF. The V gene is TRBV2, the J gene TRBJ1-2, with TRBD1 matching 8 bases. Germline V CDR1 and CDR2: SNHLY, FYNNEI. Trimming cost V 1 base and J 4 bases; bases outside gene matches: 5. The CDR3 sequence is 15 residues long.